These T cell receptor beta chains were read from a single sample in a study of blood T cell repertoires in COVID-19. Here immunoSEQ multiplex PCR was the method, and the copy in TCRdb shows in-frame clones only, minus some. The profile covers about 140,000 clones, with 88% appearing a single time and approximately 1.5% taken by the ten largest. Source material: peripheral blood. The receptors were sampled from a woman in her 50s with acute or convalescent COVID-19. Each CDR3 is given with its conserved first and last residue. The D gene is left open where the match is weak. Expanded clones are given a class, and other clones once, few, many or no size at all.

CASSYPEGGQPQHF | TGTGCCAGCAGTTACCCAGAAGGGGGCCAGCCCCAGCATTTT | TRBJ1-5 | TRBV6-6 | TRBD1 | -
CASSFRSRNEKLFF | TGTGCCAGCAGCTTTCGGAGCCGTAATGAAAAACTGTTTTTT | TRBJ1-4 | TRBV11-2 | - | -
CASPGHTGLGNEQFF | TGTGCCAGCCCAGGGCATACAGGGTTGGGCAATGAGCAGTTCTTC | TRBJ2-1 | TRBV2 | - | -
CASSPQGTYNEQFF | TGTGCCAGCAGCCCCCAGGGGACCTACAATGAGCAGTTCTTC | TRBJ2-1 | TRBV7-2 | - | -
CASRVGRLSYEQYF | TGTGCCAGCAGGGTCGGGAGGCTCTCCTACGAGCAGTACTTC | TRBJ2-7 | TRBV2 | TRBD2 | -
CASSAGQGPYNEQFF | TGTGCCAGCAGCGCGGGACAGGGACCCTACAATGAGCAGTTCTTC | TRBJ2-1 | TRBV5-6 | TRBD1 | -
CASSLRGRGRTEAFF | TGTGCCAGCAGTTTAAGGGGGCGGGGTCGTACTGAAGCTTTCTTT | TRBJ1-1 | TRBV28 | TRBD1 | -
CASSFTPGAQETQYF | TGCGCCAGCAGTTTCACCCCTGGGGCCCAGGAGACCCAGTACTTC | TRBJ2-5 | TRBV5-1 | - | -
CASSRQGSEAFF | TGCGCCAGCAGCCGACAGGGGAGTGAAGCTTTCTTT | TRBJ1-1 | TRBV5-1 | TRBD1 | -
CASSLDISPADTQYF | TGCGCCAGCAGCTTGGATATCTCCCCCGCGGATACGCAGTATTTT | TRBJ2-3 | TRBV5-1 | - | few
CASSIREKGANTEAFF | TGCGCCAGCAGCATCCGAGAGAAGGGGGCGAACACTGAAGCTTTCTTT | TRBJ1-1 | TRBV5-1 | TRBD1 | few
CASSKGREADSYNEQFF | TGTGCCAGCAGCAAAGGGCGGGAGGCGGACTCCTACAATGAGCAGTTCTTC | TRBJ2-1 | TRBV21-1 | - | -
CSVELGSGNTIYF | TGCAGCGTTGAATTGGGAAGCGGGAACACCATATATTTT | TRBJ1-3 | TRBV29-1 | - | few
CASSPGSSNYGYTF | TGTGCCAGCAGCCCAGGGTCCTCTAACTATGGCTACACCTTC | TRBJ1-2 | TRBV7-9 | - | -
CASSTASGGGPYEQYF | TGTGCCAGCAGCACGGCTAGCGGGGGGGGCCCCTACGAGCAGTACTTC | TRBJ2-7 | TRBV5-4 | TRBD2 | -
CAIKWTGGGETQYF | TGTGCCATCAAATGGACAGGTGGGGGAGAGACCCAGTACTTC | TRBJ2-5 | TRBV10-3 | TRBD1 | -
CASSPPEGVVDSSGANVLTF | TGTGCCAGCAGTCCGCCCGAGGGGGTCGTGGATTCCTCTGGGGCCAACGTCCTGACTTTC | TRBJ2-6 | TRBV2 | - | -
CASSPGRNTEAFF | TGTGCCAGCAGCCCGGGGAGGAACACTGAAGCTTTCTTT | TRBJ1-1 | TRBV3-1/TRBV3-2 | - | few
CAISERTDNSPLHF | TGTGCCATCAGTGAGAGGACTGATAATTCACCCCTCCACTTT | TRBJ1-6 | TRBV10-3 | - | -
CASTKGGTYEQYF | TGTGCCAGCACCAAGGGCGGGACCTACGAGCAGTACTTC | TRBJ2-7 | TRBV12-3/TRBV12-4 | - | few
CAGERDRGQPQHF | TGTGCCGGAGAAAGGGACAGGGGCCAGCCCCAGCATTTT | TRBJ1-5 | TRBV6-5 | TRBD1 | -
CASSQTGTNTEAFF | TGTGCCAGCAGCCAAACAGGGACGAACACTGAAGCTTTCTTT | TRBJ1-1 | TRBV4-2 | - | -
CASSSRGGERYEQYF | TGTGCCAGCAGTTCCCGAGGCGGGGAACGCTACGAGCAGTACTTC | TRBJ2-7 | TRBV27 | - | -
CASSLRQGNEQFF | TGTGCCAGCAGCCTCCGACAGGGTAATGAGCAGTTCTTC | TRBJ2-1 | TRBV7-3 | TRBD1 | -
CASSPRGFTADTEAFF | TGTGCCAGCAGCCCCCGGGGATTCACGGCGGACACTGAAGCTTTCTTT | TRBJ1-1 | TRBV7-2 | - | -
CASSQLTANYGYTF | TGTGCCAGCAGCCAACTCACAGCTAACTATGGCTACACCTTC | TRBJ1-2 | TRBV9 | - | -
CASSLEVGRNSEQYF | TGTGCCAGCAGCTTGGAGGTAGGCCGCAACAGCGAGCAGTACTTC | TRBJ2-7 | TRBV5-6 | - | -
CASSAQGAGNTEAFF | TGTGCCAGCAGCGCCCAGGGGGCGGGGAACACTGAAGCTTTCTTT | TRBJ1-1 | TRBV9 | TRBD1 | -
CASSRAGLSYEQYF | TGTGCCAGTAGTAGGGCAGGTCTTTCCTACGAGCAGTACTTC | TRBJ2-7 | TRBV19 | - | -
CASPQADNEKLFF | TGTGCCTCCCCCCAGGCAGATAATGAAAAACTGTTTTTT | TRBJ1-4 | TRBV30 | - | -
CASSYGLASGEQFF | TGTGCCAGCAGTTACGGGCTAGCGAGCGGTGAGCAGTTCTTC | TRBJ2-1 | TRBV6-2/TRBV6-3 | - | -
CASSFGLGPNNYGYTF | TGCGCCAGCAGCTTTGGCTTGGGGCCAAATAACTATGGCTACACCTTC | TRBJ1-2 | TRBV5-1 | - | few
CASPFGTGVSPLHF | TGTGCCAGCCCATTCGGGACAGGCGTATCACCCCTCCACTTT | TRBJ1-6 | TRBV18 | TRBD1 | -